This T cell receptor beta chain was captured in a study of CD8 T cells in Susac syndrome. Study-wide results and caveats: Susac-specific public clones numbered around 16 in total CD8+ repertoires (and 4 or 5 in CD8+ TEMRA repertoires). The study conceded that its TCR sequencing and HLA analysis involved relatively few individuals.

CD8+ and CD4+ T cells from blood underwent TCR beta sequencing. The count of this clonotype is one. Its antigen is still unknown. Looked up from germline, CDR1 is PRHDT and CDR2 is FYEKMQ (reference sequence). This CDR3 is built from 15 residues. J gave up 6 bases and V 1 base, and 4 bases lay outside the gene matches. Random hexamers served to reverse transcribe roughly 0.45 to 1 ug RNA. TCRdb independently ran MiXCR on the immunoSEQ multiplex PCR reads; one entry per CDR3 protein. There are around 170,000 distinct CDR3 sequences in the sample; approximately 95% occur only once, and roughly 0.15% lies in the top ten.

The chain uses TRBV13 and TRBJ2-1; TRBD2 agrees at 9 bases. This clonotype was sampled from a human donor with Susac syndrome. The sample consisted of CD8+ T cells from PBMCs. CDR3 in amino acids: CASSLASGDSNEQFF. The CDR3 region has the DNA TGTGCCAGCAGCTTAGCTAGCGGGGATAGCAATGAGCAGTTCTTC. The full variable domain, its missing parts supplied by reference TRBV13 and TRBJ2-1, is AAGVIQSPRHLIKEKRETATLKCYPIPRHDTVYWYQQGPGQDPQFLISFYEKMQSDKGSIPDRFSAQQFSDYHSELNMSSLELGDSALYFCASSLASGDSNEQFFGPGTRLTVL.